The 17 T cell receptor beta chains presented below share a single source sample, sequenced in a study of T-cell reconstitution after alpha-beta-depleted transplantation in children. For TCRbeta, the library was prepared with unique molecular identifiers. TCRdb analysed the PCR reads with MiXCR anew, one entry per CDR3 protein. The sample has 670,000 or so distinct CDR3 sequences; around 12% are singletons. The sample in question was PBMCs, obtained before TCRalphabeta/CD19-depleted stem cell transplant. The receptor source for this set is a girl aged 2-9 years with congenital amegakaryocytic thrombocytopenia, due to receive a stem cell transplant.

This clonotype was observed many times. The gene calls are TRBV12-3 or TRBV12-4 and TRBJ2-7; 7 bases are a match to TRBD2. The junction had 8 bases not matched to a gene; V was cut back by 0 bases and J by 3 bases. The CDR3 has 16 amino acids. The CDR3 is CASSLAGGLSNYEQYF. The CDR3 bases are TGTGCCAGCAGTTTAGCGGGGGGACTAAGTAACTACGAGCAGTACTTC.

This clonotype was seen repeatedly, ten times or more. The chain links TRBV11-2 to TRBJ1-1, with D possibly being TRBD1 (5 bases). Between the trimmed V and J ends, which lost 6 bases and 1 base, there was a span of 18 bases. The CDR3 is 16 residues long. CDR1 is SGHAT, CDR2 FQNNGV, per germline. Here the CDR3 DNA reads TGTGCCAGCAGGCGGTTTTTTGAGGACACGAACACTGAAGCTTTCTTT. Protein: CASRRFFEDTNTEAFF.

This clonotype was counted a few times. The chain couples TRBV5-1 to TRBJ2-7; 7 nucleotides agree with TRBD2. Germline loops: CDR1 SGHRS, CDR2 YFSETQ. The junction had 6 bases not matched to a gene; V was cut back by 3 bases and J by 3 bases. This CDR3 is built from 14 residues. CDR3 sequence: CASSYLAAFYEQYF. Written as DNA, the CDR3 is TGCGCCAGCAGCTATCTAGCGGCCTTCTACGAGCAGTACTTC.

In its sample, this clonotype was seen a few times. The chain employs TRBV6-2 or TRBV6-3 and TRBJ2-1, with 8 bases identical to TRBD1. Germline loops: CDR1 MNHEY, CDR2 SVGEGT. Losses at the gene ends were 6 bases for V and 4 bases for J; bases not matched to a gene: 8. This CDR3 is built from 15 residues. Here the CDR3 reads CASSPGTGRYNEQFF. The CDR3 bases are TGTGCCAGCAGCCCTGGGACAGGTAGATACAATGAGCAGTTCTTC.

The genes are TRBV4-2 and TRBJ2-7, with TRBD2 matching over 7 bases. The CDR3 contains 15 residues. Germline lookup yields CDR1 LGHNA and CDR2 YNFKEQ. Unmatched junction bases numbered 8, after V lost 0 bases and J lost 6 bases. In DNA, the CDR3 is TGTGCCAGCAGCCAAGAGGCGGGAGCTGCAAGCGAGCAGTACTTC. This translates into CASSQEAGAASEQYF.

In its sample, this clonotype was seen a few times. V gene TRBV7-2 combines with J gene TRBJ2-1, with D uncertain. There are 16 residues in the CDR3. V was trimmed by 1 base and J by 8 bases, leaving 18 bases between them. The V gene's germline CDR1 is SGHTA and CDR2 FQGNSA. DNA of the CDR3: TGTGCCAGCAGCTTAGACATCGCCCAAGGCGGCTATGAGCAGTTCTTC. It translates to CASSLDIAQGGYEQFF. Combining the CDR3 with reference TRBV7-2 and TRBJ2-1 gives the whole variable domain GAGVSQSPSNKVTEKGKDVELRCDPISGHTALYWYRQSLGQGLEFLIYFQGNSAPDKSGLPSDRFSAERTGGSVSTLTIQRTQQEDSAVYLCASSLDIAQGGYEQFFGPGTRLTVL.

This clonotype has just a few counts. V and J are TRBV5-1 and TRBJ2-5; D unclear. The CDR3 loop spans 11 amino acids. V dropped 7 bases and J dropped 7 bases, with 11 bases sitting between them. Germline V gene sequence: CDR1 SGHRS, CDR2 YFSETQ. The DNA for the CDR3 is TGCGCCAGCGATCAAGACGGGACCCAGTACTTC. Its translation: CASDQDGTQYF. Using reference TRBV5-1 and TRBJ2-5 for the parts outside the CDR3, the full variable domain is KAGVTQTPRYLIKTRGQQVTLSCSPISGHRSVSWYQQTPGQGLQFLFEYFSETQRNKGNFPGRFSGRQFSNSRSEMNVSTLELGDSALYLCASDQDGTQYFGPGTRLLVL.

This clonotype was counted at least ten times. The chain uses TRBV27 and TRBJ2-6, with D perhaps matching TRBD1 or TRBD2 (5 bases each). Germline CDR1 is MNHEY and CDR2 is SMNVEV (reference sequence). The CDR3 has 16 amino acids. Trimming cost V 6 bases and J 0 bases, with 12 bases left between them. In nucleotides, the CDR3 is TGTGCCAGCAGCTGGGGGTTGCCCTCTGGGGCCAACGTCCTGACTTTC. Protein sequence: CASSWGLPSGANVLTF.

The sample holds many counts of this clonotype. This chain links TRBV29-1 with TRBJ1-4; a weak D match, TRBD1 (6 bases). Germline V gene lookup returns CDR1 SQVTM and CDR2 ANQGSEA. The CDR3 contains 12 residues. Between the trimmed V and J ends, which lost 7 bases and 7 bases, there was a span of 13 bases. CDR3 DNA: TGCAGCGCTGGACAGTATAGTGAAAAACTGTTTTTT. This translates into CSAGQYSEKLFF.

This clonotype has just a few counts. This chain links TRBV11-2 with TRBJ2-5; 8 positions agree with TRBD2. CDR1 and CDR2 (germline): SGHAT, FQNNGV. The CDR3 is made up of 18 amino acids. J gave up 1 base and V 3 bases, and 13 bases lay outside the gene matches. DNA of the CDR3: TGTGCCAGCAGCTTCCCGGGGGGGCTAGCGGCCCCCCAAGAGACCCAGTACTTC. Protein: CASSFPGGLAAPQETQYF.

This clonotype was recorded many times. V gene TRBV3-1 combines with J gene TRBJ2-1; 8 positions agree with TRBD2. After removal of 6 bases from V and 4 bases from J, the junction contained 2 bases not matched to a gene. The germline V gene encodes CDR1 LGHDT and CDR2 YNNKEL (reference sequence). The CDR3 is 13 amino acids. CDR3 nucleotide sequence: TGTGCCAGCAGACTAGCGGCTTACAATGAGCAGTTCTTC. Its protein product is CASRLAAYNEQFF.

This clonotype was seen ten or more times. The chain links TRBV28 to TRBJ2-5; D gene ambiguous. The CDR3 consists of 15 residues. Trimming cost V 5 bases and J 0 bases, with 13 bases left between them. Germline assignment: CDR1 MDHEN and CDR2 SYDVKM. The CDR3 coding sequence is TGTGCCAGCAGTCTCCAAGCGACGTACCAAGAGACCCAGTACTTC. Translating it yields CASSLQATYQETQYF.

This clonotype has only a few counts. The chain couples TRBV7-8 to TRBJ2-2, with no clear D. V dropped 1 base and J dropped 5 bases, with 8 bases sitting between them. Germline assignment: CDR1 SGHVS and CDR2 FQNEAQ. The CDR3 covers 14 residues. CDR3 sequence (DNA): TGTGCCAGCAGCTTAGGGAGTGGGACCGGGGAGCTGTTTTTT. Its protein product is CASSLGSGTGELFF. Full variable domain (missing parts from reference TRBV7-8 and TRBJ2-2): GAGVSQSPRYKVAKRGQDVALRCDPISGHVSLFWYQQALGQGPEFLTYFQNEAQLDKSGLPSDRFFAERPEGSVSTLKIQRTQQEDSAVYLCASSLGSGTGELFFGEGSRLTVL.

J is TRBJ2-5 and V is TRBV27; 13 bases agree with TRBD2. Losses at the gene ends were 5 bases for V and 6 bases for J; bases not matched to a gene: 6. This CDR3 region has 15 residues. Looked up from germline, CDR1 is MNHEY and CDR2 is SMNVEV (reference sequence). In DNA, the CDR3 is TGTGCCAGCAGTCAGGGGACTAGCGGGATTAAGACCCAGTACTTC. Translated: CASSQGTSGIKTQYF.

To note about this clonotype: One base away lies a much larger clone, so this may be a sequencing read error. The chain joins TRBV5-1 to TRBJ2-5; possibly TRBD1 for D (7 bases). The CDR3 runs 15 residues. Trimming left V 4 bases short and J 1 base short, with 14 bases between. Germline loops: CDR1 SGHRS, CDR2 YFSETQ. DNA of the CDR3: TGCGCCAGCAGCGTTAGACAGGGACTCCAAGAGACCCAGTACTTC. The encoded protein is CASSVRQGLQETQYF.

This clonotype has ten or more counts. Here the CDR3 DNA reads TGTGCCAGCACAGCGGGGGGGCCAGAGACCCAGTACTTC. Translating gives CASTAGGPETQYF. This chain connects TRBV6-1 to TRBJ2-5; TRBD2 agrees at 10 bases. Unmatched junction bases numbered 3, after V lost 7 bases and J lost 4 bases. Germline lookup yields CDR1 MNHNS and CDR2 SASEGT. The CDR3 has 13 amino acids.

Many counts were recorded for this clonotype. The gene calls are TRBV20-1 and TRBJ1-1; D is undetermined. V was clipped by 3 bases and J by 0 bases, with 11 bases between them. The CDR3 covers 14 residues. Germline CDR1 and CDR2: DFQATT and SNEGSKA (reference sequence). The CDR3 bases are TGCAGTGCTAGTTTGGGCGCCATGAACACTGAAGCTTTCTTT. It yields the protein CSASLGAMNTEAFF.